The next 10 T cell receptor beta chains were all read from a single sample in a study of blood T cell repertoires in COVID-19. Produced via immunoSEQ multiplex PCR; TCRdb's table is partial and in-frame only. Here the sample spans 95,000 to 100,000 clones, under 90% being singletons. Sample: peripheral blood. The receptors originated from a human donor in a cohort sampled during active COVID-19.

This clone is a singleton in its sample. The genes are TRBV7-9 and TRBJ2-1, with D possibly TRBD2 on 5 matching bases. Per the germline V gene, CDR1 is SEHNR and CDR2 is FQNEAQ (reference sequence). V dropped 5 bases and J dropped 4 bases, with 15 bases sitting between them. The CDR3 spans 15 residues. DNA for the CDR3: TGTGCCAGCAGCACAGCGGACCGGATGTACAATGAGCAGTTCTTC. This encodes CASSTADRMYNEQFF.

The rearrangement joins TRBV24-1 to TRBJ2-1; 10 bases fit TRBD1. J was trimmed by 8 bases and V by 2 bases; bases with no gene match: 8. CDR3 length: 16 residues. The germline CDR1 and CDR2 sequences are KGHDR and SFDVKD. Here the CDR3 DNA reads TGTGCCACCAGTGATTCGACAGGGGGCAGGCGTCATGAGCAGTTCTTC. This encodes CATSDSTGGRRHEQFF.

This chain joins TRBV7-2 and TRBJ2-5; possible D gene TRBD2, 5 bases. The CDR3 is made up of 12 amino acids. Trimming removed 5 bases from V and 4 bases from J, with 8 bases in between. In germline, CDR1 is SGHTA, CDR2 FQGNSA. CDR3 bases: TGTGCCAGCAGCCGGGGTCTAGAGACCCAGTACTTC. Translation gives CASSRGLETQYF.

The chain links TRBV4-1 to TRBJ1-2; D unclear. This CDR3 spans 16 amino acids. CDR1 is MGHRA and CDR2 is YSYEKL in the germline V gene. Trimming removed 1 base at V and 1 base at J, with 13 bases between. This chain's CDR3 is CASSQGQEAYNYGYTF. CDR3 DNA sequence: TGCGCCAGCAGCCAAGGCCAGGAGGCATATAACTATGGCTACACCTTC.

This clone has only one observation. This sequence joins TRBV11-2 and TRBJ2-1, with D possibly matching TRBD2 (5 bases). The CDR3 consists of 16 residues. The germline gives CDR1 SGHAT, CDR2 FQNNGV. V lost 1 base, J lost 6 bases, and 16 bases lay in between. This chain's CDR3 is CASSLGGNAPLNEQFF. For the CDR3, the DNA is TGTGCCAGCAGCTTAGGAGGGAATGCCCCCCTCAATGAGCAGTTCTTC. The full variable domain, its missing parts supplied by reference TRBV11-2 and TRBJ2-1, is EAGVAQSPRYKIIEKRQSVAFWCNPISGHATLYWYQQILGQGPKLLIQFQNNGVVDDSQLPKDRFSAERLKGVDSTLKIQPAKLEDSAVYLCASSLGGNAPLNEQFFGPGTRLTVL.

This chain joins TRBV19 and TRBJ2-3; 13 bases are shared with TRBD2. V dropped 5 bases and J dropped 11; count of bases not matched to a gene: 16. Germline assignment: CDR1 LNHDA and CDR2 SQIVND (reference sequence). CDR3 length equals 17 residues. The CDR3 protein is CASSPRTSGSTSQGQYF. As DNA, the CDR3 is TGTGCCAGTAGTCCCCGGACTAGCGGGAGTACCTCTCAGGGGCAGTATTTT.

This chain joins TRBV6-2 or TRBV6-3 and TRBJ1-2, with 10 bases fitting TRBD1. With V trimmed by 6 bases and J by 8 bases, 15 bases remained unmatched. This CDR3 contains 16 residues. CDR1 is MNHEY and CDR2 is SVGEGT in the germline V gene. The CDR3 region has the DNA TGTGCCAGCAGCTCGATCGGGGGACAGGGGACGGGCGGCTACACCTTC. This encodes CASSSIGGQGTGGYTF.

This sequence joins TRBV7-9 and TRBJ2-3; D perhaps matches TRBD2 (6 bases). The CDR3 runs to 14 residues. V was shortened by 5 bases and J by 5 bases, with 14 bases between the two germline ends. Germline V gene data show CDR1 as SEHNR and CDR2 as FQNEAQ (reference sequence). The CDR3 here is CASSRRLVGDTQYF. CDR3 bases: TGTGCCAGCAGCCGGCGACTAGTGGGAGATACGCAGTATTTT. Full variable domain (missing parts from reference TRBV7-9 and TRBJ2-3): DTGVSQNPRHKITKRGQNVTFRCDPISEHNRLYWYRQTLGQGPEFLTYFQNEAQLEKSRLLSDRFSAERPKGSFSTLEIQRTEQGDSAMYLCASSRRLVGDTQYFGPGTRLTVL.

In DNA, the CDR3 is TGTGCCACCAGCAGAGCTAGCGGGGGTCGAATGGAGCAGTTCTTC. This gives the protein CATSRASGGRMEQFF. The rearrangement joins TRBV15 to TRBJ2-1; 10 bases agree with TRBD2. Germline CDR1 and CDR2: LNHNV and YYDKDF (reference sequence). The CDR3 extends over 15 amino acids. Trimming cost V 1 base and J 10 bases; bases outside gene matches: 7.

V usage is TRBV5-1 and J usage is TRBJ2-3; 7 bases align to TRBD1. Trimming took 4 bases from V and 2 from J; bases not matched to a gene: 4. Germline-derived CDR1 and CDR2 are SGHRS and YFSETQ. The CDR3 consists of 14 residues. CDR3 sequence (DNA): TGCGCCAGCAGCGAACAGGGGACCACAGATACGCAGTATTTT. Its translation: CASSEQGTTDTQYF.